The T cell receptor (beta chain) under discussion was sequenced for a study of metastatic and nonmetastatic thyroid tumors. Study as a whole: Repertoire data that came from the blood and tumor or nodule tissue of malignant and benign thyroid patients were compared.

Via MiXCR, TCRdb re-called the PCR reads. Of approximately 84,000 clones listed, 14% to 15% are singletons. Study-level points and caveats: Versus benign nodules, malignant thyroid tumors reportedly had significantly higher TCR beta diversity, in blood and tumor.

Thyroid surgery had not been preceded by any treatment in any patient. CDR1 and CDR2 from the germline V gene are MDHEN and SYDVKM. The V gene lost 6 bases and the J gene lost 0 bases, with 15 bases spanning the gap. This CDR3 comprises 15 residues. This clone occurred many times. The target antigen is unknown. The TCR was taken from a female donor with papillary thyroid cancer or a benign thyroid nodule (not recorded which). Some clones in this sample may be carry-over from other donors' samples. This chain uses TRBV28 with TRBJ2-7, with a weak D call TRBD2 (6 bases). Source material: blood. The DNA of the CDR3 is TGTGCCAGCAGCGTCGGGACTTACAGCTCCTACGAGCAGTACTTC. Encoded protein: CASSVGTYSSYEQYF.